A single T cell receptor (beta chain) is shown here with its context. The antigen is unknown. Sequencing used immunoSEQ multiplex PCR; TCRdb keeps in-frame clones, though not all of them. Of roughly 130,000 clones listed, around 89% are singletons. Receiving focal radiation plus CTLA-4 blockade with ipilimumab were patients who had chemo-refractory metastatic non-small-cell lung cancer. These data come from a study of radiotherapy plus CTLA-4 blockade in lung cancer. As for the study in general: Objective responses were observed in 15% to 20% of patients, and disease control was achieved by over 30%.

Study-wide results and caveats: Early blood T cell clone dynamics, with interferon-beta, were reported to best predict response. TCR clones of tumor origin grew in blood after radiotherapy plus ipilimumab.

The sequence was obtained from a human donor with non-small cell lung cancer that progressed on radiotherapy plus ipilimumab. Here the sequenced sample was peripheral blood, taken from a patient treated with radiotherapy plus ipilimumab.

CDR3 in DNA: TGTGCCAGCAGCTCCGCCGGGGTCCAAGGGTGGACCCAGTACTTC. The encoded protein is CASSSAGVQGWTQYF. This chain links TRBV6-6 with TRBJ2-5, with D possibly TRBD2 on 5 matching bases. The V gene's germline CDR1 is MNHNY and CDR2 SVGAGI (reference sequence). There are 15 residues in the CDR3. V dropped 6 bases and J dropped 7 bases, with 21 bases sitting between them.